This entry lists 22 T cell receptor beta chains sequenced from one sample in a study of blood T cells in healthy people across ages (dated by TCRdb to the mid-2010s). Library generation was performed with 5' RACE. The sequencer was an Illumina HiSeq 2500. A second PCR of roughly 7 to 11 cycles was performed with a sample-barcoded 5' primer and a J-beta primer mix. TCRdb reprocessed the public reads (quality trimming at Q25 with fastp, clone calling with MiXCR) and kept in-frame beta chains. Rows with one shared CDR3 protein collapse into an entry with the most common genes and DNA. This sample comprises fewer than 1,000,000 distinct CDR3 sequences, 40% to 50% of them detected only once. Of the sample, around 21% falls within the top ten clones. Sequencing was done on a sample of blood. Source of these receptors: a man in his sixties in good health.

The chain employs TRBV9 and TRBJ1-1, with TRBD1 matching 8 bases. CDR1 and CDR2 from the germline V gene are SGDLS and YYNGEE. The CDR3 extends over 11 amino acids. V lost 3 bases and J lost 9; bases outside the gene matches: 1. CDR3: CASSGQGKAFF. CDR3 bases: TGTGCCAGCAGCGGACAGGGGAAAGCTTTCTTT.

In the case of this clonotype: A much larger clone differs by one base, so this may be a read error. The V call is TRBV6-2 or TRBV6-3, the J call TRBJ2-1; 10 bases match TRBD2. Trimming at V came to 6 bases and at J to 10 bases, leaving 9 bases not matched to a gene. The CDR3 spans 14 residues. CDR1 and CDR2 from the germline V gene are MNHEY and SVGEGT. CDR3 protein: CASSTSGVAGEQFF. CDR3 DNA sequence: TGTGCCAGCAGCACTAGCGGGGTGGCCGGCGAGCAGTTCTTC.

CDR3: CASSGQAGTQETQYF. The CDR3 coding sequence is TGCGCCAGCAGCGGGCAAGCGGGGACGCAAGAGACCCAGTACTTC. The V and J genes are TRBV5-1 and TRBJ2-5, with 7 bases aligning to TRBD2. Germline values: CDR1 SGHRS, CDR2 YFSETQ. Trimming took 4 bases from V and 2 from J; bases not matched to a gene: 8. This CDR3 spans 15 amino acids.

Note on this clonotype: A read error may account for a junction end that differs from germline. The V and J genes are TRBV5-8 and TRBJ2-4; D perhaps matches TRBD2 (5 bases). Germline lookup yields CDR1 SGHTS and CDR2 YDEGEE. This CDR3 spans 11 amino acids. CDR3 sequence (DNA): TGTGCCGGCAGCTTGGGAGTCTCTTGGTACTTC. It specifies CAGSLGVSWYF.

At least ten counts were recorded for this clonotype. The chain is built from TRBV12-3 or TRBV12-4 and TRBJ1-5; the D gene is possibly TRBD1 (6 bases). The germline V and J ends were trimmed by 6 bases and 3 bases, with 12 bases remaining between them. The CDR3 length is 14 residues. CDR3 protein: CASSPTGFNQPQHF. The CDR3 nucleotides read TGTGCCAGCAGCCCTACAGGGTTCAATCAGCCCCAGCATTTT.

V is TRBV6-2 or TRBV6-3 and J is TRBJ1-5; the D is unclear. The CDR3 is made up of 15 amino acids. The V end was cut by 4 bases, the J end by 6 bases, with 16 bases between. The V gene's germline CDR1 is MNHEY and CDR2 SVGEGT. The DNA for the CDR3 is TGTGCCAGCAGTTTTCCCCGTATGGCTTTTCAGCCCCAGCATTTT. This codes for CASSFPRMAFQPQHF.

This chain links TRBV2 with TRBJ2-4; a weak D match, TRBD1 (6 bases). With 9 bases removed from V and 2 bases from J, the gap between germline ends came to 17 bases. From germline, CDR1 is SNHLY and CDR2 FYNNEI. The CDR3 runs 15 residues. The CDR3 is CASGSPGETKNIQYF. For the CDR3, the DNA is TGTGCCAGTGGCTCGCCAGGGGAGACCAAAAACATTCAGTACTTC.

Concerning this clonotype: A junction boundary mismatches the germline segment, possibly from a read error. V is TRBV2 and J is TRBJ1-6; D is possibly TRBD1 (6 bases). The CDR3 totals 14 residues. Germline V CDR1 and CDR2: SNHLY, FYNNEI. The CDR3 nucleotides are TGCGCCAGCAGTGAAAGAGGAGGGGGTTCACCCCTCCACTTT. This sequence encodes CASSERGGGSPLHF.

J is TRBJ1-2 and V is TRBV5-1; 7 bases are a match to TRBD1. The V gene's germline CDR1 is SGHRS and CDR2 YFSETQ. This CDR3 is built from 14 residues. V lost 4 bases and J lost 8; bases outside the gene matches: 11. The CDR3 region has the DNA TGCGCCAGCAGCATCGACAGGGAGGGTATCGGCTACACCTTC. It codes for CASSIDREGIGYTF.

CDR3 nucleotides: TGTGCCAGCAGCTCCCGGGCCATCTATGGCTACACCTTC. It encodes CASSSRAIYGYTF. The chain uses TRBV11-1 and TRBJ1-2; no clear D gene. V was trimmed by 4 bases and J by 4 bases, leaving 10 bases between them. The CDR3 loop spans 13 amino acids. Germline-derived CDR1 and CDR2 are SGHAT and FQDESV (reference sequence).

This clonotype was seen once. The rearrangement joins TRBV6-5 to TRBJ2-7; 8 bases match TRBD1. V trimming: 5 bases; J trimming: 5 bases; junction bases outside the gene matches: 11. There are 15 residues in the CDR3. Germline CDR1 MNHEY, CDR2 SVGAGI. CDR3 protein: CASSTRTGSVDEQYF. CDR3 in DNA: TGTGCCAGCAGTACCCGGACAGGGAGCGTCGACGAGCAGTACTTC.

The J gene is TRBJ2-5, the V gene TRBV10-3; D not resolved. The germline gives CDR1 ENHRY, CDR2 SYGVKD. This CDR3 is built from 13 residues. V was shortened by 11 bases and J by 2 bases, with 15 bases between the two germline ends. The chain's CDR3 is CAVCRALQETQYF. CDR3 nucleotides: TGTGCCGTCTGCCGGGCCTTACAAGAGACCCAGTACTTC.

The chain links TRBV4-1 to TRBJ2-7, with TRBD1 matching over 11 bases. The germline gives CDR1 MGHRA, CDR2 YSYEKL. The CDR3 runs 15 residues. Trimming took 3 bases from V and 3 from J; bases not matched to a gene: 4. The CDR3 sequence: CASSQRTGGGYEQYF. In DNA form, the CDR3 reads TGCGCCAGCAGCCAGAGGACAGGGGGCGGCTACGAGCAGTACTTC.

This clonotype was observed a few times. The rearrangement links TRBV6-2 or TRBV6-3 to TRBJ2-7; no definite D call. Trimming removed 4 bases at V and 0 bases at J, with 7 bases between. The V gene's germline CDR1 is MNHEY and CDR2 SVGEGT. The length of the CDR3 is 13 residues. CDR3 nucleotide sequence: TGTGCCAGCAGTTCTACAGCCTCCTACGAGCAGTACTTC. It codes for CASSSTASYEQYF.

The J gene is TRBJ2-7, the V gene TRBV11-2; D tentatively fits TRBD1 or TRBD2 (5 bases each). Per the germline V gene, CDR1 is SGHAT and CDR2 is FQNNGV. This CDR3 is 14 amino acids long. Deletions cut 2 bases from V and 3 bases from J, with 11 bases between. Here the CDR3 DNA reads TGTGCCAGCAGCTTATCTCGGGACGGCTACGAGCAGTACTTC. This sequence encodes CASSLSRDGYEQYF.

This chain uses TRBV6-5 with TRBJ1-2; 7 bases match TRBD1. Germline loops: CDR1 MNHEY, CDR2 SVGAGI. Trimming cost V 4 bases and J 8 bases; bases outside gene matches: 7. The CDR3 contains 13 residues. The CDR3 DNA reads TGTGCCAGCAGTTGGGGGACAGTGGGAGGCTACACCTTC. Its translation: CASSWGTVGGYTF.

This clonotype appeared a few times. DNA for the CDR3: TGTGCCAGCAGCTTAGTCCCGACCGCTGTGGAAAAACTGTTTTTT. Translation: CASSLVPTAVEKLFF. V gene TRBV7-2 combines with J gene TRBJ1-4, with D uncertain. Trimming removed 1 base at V and 8 bases at J, with 14 bases between. The CDR3 covers 15 residues. Looked up from germline, CDR1 is SGHTA and CDR2 is FQGNSA.

This clonotype occurred a few times. This chain connects TRBV5-5 to TRBJ1-6, with D perhaps matching TRBD1 (6 bases). With 0 bases removed from V and 8 bases from J, the gap between germline ends came to 6 bases. Germline V gene data show CDR1 as SGHKS and CDR2 as YYEKEE (reference sequence). The CDR3 length is 13 residues. The CDR3 spells CASSLEGDSPLHF. CDR3 DNA sequence: TGTGCCAGCAGCTTGGAGGGGGATTCACCCCTCCACTTT.

This clonotype was detected only a few times. This sequence joins TRBV6-2 or TRBV6-3 and TRBJ2-3; possible D gene TRBD1, 5 bases. The CDR3 has 13 residues. Germline CDR1 reads MNHEY; CDR2 reads SVGEGT. V gave up 10 bases and J gave up 2 bases, with 13 bases separating them. This CDR3 reads CATRDSNTDTQYF. DNA for the CDR3: TGTGCCACCCGTGACAGTAACACAGATACGCAGTATTTT.

This chain's CDR3 is CASSLGSLAGGLKETQYF. The CDR3 nucleotides are TGTGCCAGCAGCTTAGGGTCCTTGGCGGGGGGACTAAAAGAGACCCAGTACTTC. The V gene is TRBV13, the J gene TRBJ2-5, with TRBD2 matching 8 bases. In germline, CDR1 is PRHDT, CDR2 FYEKMQ (reference sequence). The CDR3 consists of 18 residues. V dropped 0 bases and J dropped 3; count of bases not matched to a gene: 12. Full variable domain (missing parts from reference TRBV13 and TRBJ2-5): AAGVIQSPRHLIKEKRETATLKCYPIPRHDTVYWYQQGPGQDPQFLISFYEKMQSDKGSIPDRFSAQQFSDYHSELNMSSLELGDSALYFCASSLGSLAGGLKETQYFGPGTRLLVL.

The table lists this clonotype with a few counts. J is TRBJ2-1 and V is TRBV20-1; D remains unclear. Per germline, CDR1 DFQATT and CDR2 SNEGSKA (reference sequence). The CDR3 spans 10 residues. V shed 6 bases and J shed 9 bases, with 9 bases lying between them. The CDR3 coding sequence is TGCAGTGCCATAGCACGTGAGCAGTTCTTC. Protein: CSAIAREQFF.

Only a few counts were recorded for this clonotype. The CDR3 is CATSDTGLAGGQETQYF. In nucleotides, the CDR3 is TGTGCCACCAGTGACACCGGACTAGCGGGGGGACAAGAGACCCAGTACTTC. This sequence joins TRBV24-1 and TRBJ2-5; 14 bases agree with TRBD2. The J segment lost 2 bases and the V segment lost 4 bases, leaving 5 bases of the junction unmatched. CDR1 and CDR2 from the germline V gene are KGHDR and SFDVKD. This CDR3 contains 17 residues.